The T cell receptor beta chain under discussion was sequenced for a study of blood T cells in healthy people across ages. Study findings and constraints: It was held that the diversity estimates obtained from one million T cells were underestimates. A strong correlation was found between TCR beta diversity and the percentage of naive T cells.

This CDR3 spans 14 amino acids. PCR was performed a second time for roughly 6 to 12 cycles using a sample-barcoded 5' primer and a J-beta primer mix. The study obtained at least 3 million CDR3-containing paired-end reads from every sample. TCRdb ran MiXCR on the 5' RACE reads and lists one entry per CDR3 protein. The sample yields hundreds of thousands of distinct CDR3 sequences, 40% to 65% seen once. Comment on this clonotype: Its specificity is not known.

Every sample yielded at least 6.5 million isolated PBMCs. The source material was blood. The TCR was taken from an elderly man in good health. V gene TRBV21-1 combines with J gene TRBJ2-1. TRBV21-1 has pseudogene status. CDR3 bases: TGTGCCAGCAGCAAAGGGGGCTCCTACAATGAGCAGTTCTTC. Translation: CASSKGGSYNEQFF.